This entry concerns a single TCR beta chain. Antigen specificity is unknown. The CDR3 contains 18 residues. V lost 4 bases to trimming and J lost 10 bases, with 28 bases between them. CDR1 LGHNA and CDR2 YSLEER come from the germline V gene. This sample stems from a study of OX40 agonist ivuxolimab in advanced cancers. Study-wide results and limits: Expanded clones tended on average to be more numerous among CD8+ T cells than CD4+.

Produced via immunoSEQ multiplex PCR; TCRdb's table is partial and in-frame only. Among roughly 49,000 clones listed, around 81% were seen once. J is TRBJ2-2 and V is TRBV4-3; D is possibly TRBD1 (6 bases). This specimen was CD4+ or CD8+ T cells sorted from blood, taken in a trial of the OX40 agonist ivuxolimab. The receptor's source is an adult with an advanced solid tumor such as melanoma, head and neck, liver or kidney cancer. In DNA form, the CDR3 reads TGCGCCAGCAGCCCCGAAGAAGGGGCAGGGGCCTTGTATCAGGAGCTGTTTTTT. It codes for CASSPEEGAGALYQELFF.